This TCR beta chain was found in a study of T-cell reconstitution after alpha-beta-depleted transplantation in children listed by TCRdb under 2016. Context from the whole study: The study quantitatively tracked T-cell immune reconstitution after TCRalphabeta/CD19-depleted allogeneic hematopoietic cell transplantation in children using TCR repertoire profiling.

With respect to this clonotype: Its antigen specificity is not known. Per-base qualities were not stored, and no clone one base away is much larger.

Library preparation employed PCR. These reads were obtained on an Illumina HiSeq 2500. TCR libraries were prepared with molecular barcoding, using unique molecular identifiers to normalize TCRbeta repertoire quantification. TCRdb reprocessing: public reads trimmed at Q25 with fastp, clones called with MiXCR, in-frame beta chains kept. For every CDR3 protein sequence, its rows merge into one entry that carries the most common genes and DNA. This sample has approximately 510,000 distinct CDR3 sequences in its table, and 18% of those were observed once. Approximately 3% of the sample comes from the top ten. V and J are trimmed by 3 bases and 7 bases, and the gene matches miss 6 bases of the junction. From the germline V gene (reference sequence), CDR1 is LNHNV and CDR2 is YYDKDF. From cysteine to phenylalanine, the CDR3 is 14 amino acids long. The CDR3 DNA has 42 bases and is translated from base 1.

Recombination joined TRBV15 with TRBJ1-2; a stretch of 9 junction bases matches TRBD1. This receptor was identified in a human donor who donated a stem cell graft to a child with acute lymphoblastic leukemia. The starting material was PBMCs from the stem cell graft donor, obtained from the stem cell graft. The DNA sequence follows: TGTGCCACCAGCAGGACCCGGGACAGGGTTGGCTACACCTTC. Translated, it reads CATSRTRDRVGYTF. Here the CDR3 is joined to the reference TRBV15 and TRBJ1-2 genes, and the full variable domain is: DAMVIQNPRYQVTQFGKPVTLSCSQTLNHNVMYWYQQKSSQAPKLLFHYYDKDFNNEADTPDNFQSRRPNTSFCFLDIRSPGLGDTAMYLCATSRTRDRVGYTFGSGTRLTVV.